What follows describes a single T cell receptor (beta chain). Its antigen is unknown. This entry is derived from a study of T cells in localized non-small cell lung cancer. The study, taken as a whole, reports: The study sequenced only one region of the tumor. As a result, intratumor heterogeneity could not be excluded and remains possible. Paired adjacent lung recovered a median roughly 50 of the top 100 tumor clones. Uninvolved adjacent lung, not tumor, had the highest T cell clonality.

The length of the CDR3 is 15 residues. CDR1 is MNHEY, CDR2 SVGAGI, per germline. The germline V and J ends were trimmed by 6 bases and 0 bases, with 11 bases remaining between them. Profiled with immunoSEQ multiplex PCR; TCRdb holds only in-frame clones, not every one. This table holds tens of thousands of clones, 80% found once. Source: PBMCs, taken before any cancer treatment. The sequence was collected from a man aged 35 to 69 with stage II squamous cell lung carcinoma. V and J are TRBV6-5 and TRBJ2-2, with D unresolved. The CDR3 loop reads CASRGWDTNTGELFF. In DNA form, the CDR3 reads TGTGCCAGCAGGGGGTGGGATACGAACACCGGGGAGCTGTTTTTT.